This T cell receptor (beta chain) was sequenced for a study of Graves' ophthalmopathy and Graves' hyperthyroidism. Points from the study as a whole: The authors also found most expanded thyroid clonotypes above 0.001 frequency in blood. As the model predicted ophthalmopathy progression, it achieved a sensitivity of less than 71% and a specificity of about 72%.

The V gene's germline CDR1 is SGHKS and CDR2 YYEKEE (reference sequence). Trimming shortened V by 0 bases and J by 3 bases, and 10 bases separated the two germline ends. The CDR3 length is 16 residues. Researchers took RNA transcripts and amplified TCR beta CDR3 regions from them. In the first round, RT-PCR was carried out with HTBI primers, and a multiplex PCR formed the second round. Using its own MiXCR run on the multiplex PCR reads, TCRdb lists one record per CDR3 protein. The sample carries 200,000 to 250,000 distinct CDR3 sequences, about 22% recorded once. Clinical symptoms, serum thyroxine, TRAb, thyroid ultrasound and orbital computed tomography determined diagnosis. This clonotype was found many times. What it recognizes is unknown.

The chain has TRBV5-5 and TRBJ2-6, with D possibly being TRBD2 (5 bases). This clonotype was obtained from a woman between 50 and 59 years old with Graves' ophthalmopathy. Sequenced input: peripheral blood. CDR3 residues: CASSLGGSFGANVLTF. As DNA, the CDR3 is TGTGCCAGCAGCTTGGGAGGGAGCTTTGGGGCCAACGTCCTGACTTTC.